The clone carrying this TCR beta chain was counted a single time. The ends lost 7 bases at V and 9 bases at J; junction bases unmatched: 5. In germline, CDR1 is SQVTM, CDR2 ANQGSEA. This CDR3 has 11 amino acids. The data were taken from a study of blood T cell repertoires in COVID-19. The wider study: Samples taken during acute and convalescent COVID-19 were collected in the United States, Italy and Spain. T cells, B-cell-depleted T cells, or PBMCs supplied cDNA or gDNA.

Everyone who took part was about 18 to 90 years old, and they came from 20 to 25 US areas. Libraries were prepared by immunoSEQ multiplex PCR; TCRdb keeps only in-frame clonotypes and omits some of them. The sample lists some 370,000 clones, around 86% occurring once. The receptor was isolated from a woman aged 45 to 65 who had recovered from COVID-19. The rearrangement joins TRBV29-1 to TRBJ2-1, with 8 positions matching TRBD2. The sample consisted of PBMCs or T cells enriched from blood (not recorded which). DNA of the CDR3: TGCAGCGCGGGACTAGAAATTGAGCAGTTCTTC. Protein sequence: CSAGLEIEQFF.